Listed below are T cell receptor beta chains from one sample, sequenced in a study of blood T cell repertoires in COVID-19. The table came from immunoSEQ multiplex PCR; TCRdb's copy has only in-frame clones and leaves some out. The table has about 220,000 clones, around 80% seen once. Sequenced sample: peripheral blood. The receptors here all came from a man in his forties or fifties who had recovered from COVID-19. CDR3s include the opening cysteine and the closing phenylalanine or tryptophan. A D gene is named only where the DNA matches it firmly. Size is omitted from some rows. Given values are once, few, many or a class for expanded clones.

d_call j_call v_call clone_size cdr3_aa cdr3_nt
TRBD2 TRBJ2-1 TRBV14 NA CASSQDPGLAGGNEQFF TGTGCCAGCAGCCAAGATCCTGGACTAGCCGGGGGCAATGAGCAGTTCTTC
TRBD2 TRBJ2-5 TRBV18 NA CASSITGERGTQYF TGTGCCAGCTCAATCACAGGCGAGCGGGGGACCCAGTACTTC
TRBD1 TRBJ2-1 TRBV5-1 NA CASSSQGNHNEQFF TGCGCCAGCAGCTCACAGGGGAACCACAATGAGCAGTTCTTC
TRBD2 TRBJ2-7 TRBV6-2/TRBV6-3 few CASSPSLAGASEQYF TGTGCCAGCAGTCCCTCTTTAGCGGGAGCAAGCGAGCAGTACTTC
NA TRBJ2-7 TRBV11-3 NA CASSVGENPAYEQYF TGTGCCAGCAGCGTTGGTGAAAACCCAGCCTACGAGCAGTACTTC
TRBD1 TRBJ2-7 TRBV5-1 once CASTPTGGPHEQYF TGCGCCAGCACCCCGACAGGGGGCCCCCACGAGCAGTACTTC
NA TRBJ1-4 TRBV19 NA CASNRQINEKLFF TGTGCCAGTAACCGACAGATTAATGAAAAACTGTTTTTT
NA TRBJ2-7 TRBV6-5 NA CASSTGLANEQYF TGTGCCAGCAGTACAGGGTTAGCCAACGAGCAGTACTTC
NA TRBJ1-2 TRBV5-8 NA CASSLPREGKYGYTF TGTGCCAGCAGCCTCCCAAGGGAGGGGAAGTATGGCTACACCTTC
TRBD1 TRBJ1-1 TRBV18 NA CASSGTGDTEAFF TGTGCCAGCTCCGGGACAGGGGACACTGAAGCTTTCTTT
NA TRBJ1-2 TRBV11-2 NA CASSSQVNYGYTF TGTGCCAGCAGCTCTCAGGTTAACTATGGCTACACCTTC
NA TRBJ2-4 TRBV6-1 NA CASSEYRALAKNIQYF TGTGCCAGCAGTGAGTACAGGGCCCTAGCCAAAAACATTCAGTACTTC
TRBD1 TRBJ2-1 TRBV11-3 NA CASTNDRGTSLEQFF TGTGCCAGCACCAACGACAGGGGAACCTCGCTTGAGCAGTTCTTC
NA TRBJ1-3 TRBV21-1 NA CASIRDSSGNTIYF TGTGCCAGCATCCGGGATAGCTCTGGAAACACCATATATTTT
NA TRBJ1-4 TRBV2 NA CASSGTDFISFF TGTGCCAGCAGTGGGACAGACTTTATTTCGTTTTTT
NA TRBJ2-1 TRBV9 NA CASNKGVPYNEQFF TGTGCCAGCAACAAGGGGGTTCCATACAATGAGCAGTTCTTC
TRBD1 TRBJ2-7 TRBV9 NA CASSPGTGFSDFLRRQYF TGTGCCAGCAGCCCCGGGACAGGCTTCAGCGATTTCCTACGAAGGCAGTACTTC
TRBD1 TRBJ2-5 TRBV5-1 NA CASSSRTGTGGQETQYF TGCGCCAGCAGCTCTCGAACCGGGACAGGGGGCCAAGAGACCCAGTACTTC
NA TRBJ2-7 TRBV5-5 NA CASSLSGQTYEQYF TGTGCCAGCAGCTTGAGTGGGCAGACCTACGAGCAGTACTTC
NA TRBJ2-5 TRBV5-1 NA CASKLRAETQYF TGCGCCAGCAAATTAAGAGCCGAGACCCAGTACTTC
TRBD2 TRBJ2-1 TRBV4-1 few CASSQPTSGRGEQFF TGCGCCAGCAGCCAACCGACTAGCGGGAGGGGTGAGCAGTTCTTC
NA TRBJ2-3 TRBV11-2 NA CASSSTIFSGVSTDTQYF TGTGCCAGCAGCTCTACAATATTTAGCGGAGTAAGCACAGATACGCAGTATTTT
NA TRBJ2-7 TRBV19 NA CASSVRGLTYEQYF TGTGCCAGTAGTGTGCGGGGGCTTACCTACGAGCAGTACTTC
TRBD1 TRBJ1-2 TRBV15 NA CATSRAGGQGNYGYTF TGTGCCACCAGCAGAGCGGGGGGACAGGGGAACTATGGCTACACCTTC
TRBD2 TRBJ2-1 TRBV29-1 NA CSGFSGVEYNEQFF TGCAGCGGGTTTAGCGGGGTAGAGTACAATGAGCAGTTCTTC
TRBD2 TRBJ2-3 TRBV24-1 NA CATSDPLSGRSTDTQYF TGTGCCACCAGTGATCCTTTAAGCGGGAGAAGCACAGATACGCAGTATTTT
TRBD2 TRBJ2-5 TRBV5-5 NA CASLTSGRATGETQYF TGTGCCAGCCTGACTAGCGGGAGGGCCACGGGAGAGACCCAGTACTTC
TRBD1 TRBJ1-4 TRBV27 NA CASGSRAGGQRNEKLFF TGTGCCAGCGGGTCGAGGGCAGGGGGCCAGAGAAATGAAAAACTGTTTTTT
TRBD1 TRBJ2-7 TRBV2 NA CASRPPGTGDHEQYF TGTGCCAGCAGACCCCCCGGGACAGGGGACCACGAGCAGTACTTC
NA TRBJ1-2 TRBV10-3 NA CAISEDSNYGYTF TGTGCCATCAGTGAAGACAGCAACTATGGCTACACCTTC
TRBD1 TRBJ2-5 TRBV29-1 NA CSVQGAGETQYF TGCAGCGTGCAGGGGGCAGGAGAGACCCAGTACTTC
NA TRBJ2-7 TRBV6-5 NA CASSTVGPVHEQYF TGTGCCAGCTCTACAGTGGGGCCGGTTCACGAGCAGTACTTC
NA TRBJ1-2 TRBV5-5 NA CASSAGPGLLYGYTF TGTGCCAGCAGTGCAGGTCCTGGACTGCTTTATGGCTACACCTTC
NA TRBJ1-2 TRBV12-1 NA CASSFETEPTNYGYTF TGTGCCAGCAGCTTTGAGACGGAGCCGACTAACTATGGCTACACCTTC
TRBD2 TRBJ2-3 TRBV10-3 NA CAISDTLASTDTQYF TGTGCCATCAGTGACACACTAGCGAGCACAGATACGCAGTATTTT
NA TRBJ2-3 TRBV7-9 NA CASSLPPTDTQYF TGTGCCAGCAGCCTCCCTCCGACAGATACGCAGTATTTT
TRBD2 TRBJ2-1 TRBV5-1 NA CASRSSGSFEQFF TGCGCCAGCAGGTCTAGCGGGAGTTTTGAGCAGTTCTTC
TRBD1 TRBJ1-1 TRBV7-9 NA CASSDRQGMNTEAFF TGTGCCAGCAGCGATAGACAGGGCATGAACACTGAAGCTTTCTTT
TRBD2 TRBJ2-7 TRBV27 NA CASSRSGGTLIEQYF TGTGCCAGCAGTAGAAGCGGGGGGACCCTAATCGAGCAGTACTTC
TRBD1 TRBJ2-7 TRBV30 NA CAWTIKDRGRNEQYF TGTGCCTGGACAATTAAGGACAGGGGGCGTAACGAGCAGTACTTC
NA TRBJ1-2 TRBV7-2 NA CASSPAGGVYGYTF TGTGCCAGCAGCCCAGCGGGGGGGGTCTATGGCTACACCTTC
NA TRBJ2-7 TRBV29-1 NA CSVGGRLYEQYF TGCAGCGTTGGAGGGCGACTATACGAGCAGTACTTC
NA TRBJ1-1 TRBV29-1 once CSAAGRANTEAFF TGCAGCGCTGCTGGCAGGGCGAACACTGAAGCTTTCTTT
NA TRBJ1-2 TRBV5-1 NA CARSREGGNYGYTF TGCGCCCGCAGCCGGGAGGGGGGTAACTATGGCTACACCTTC
NA TRBJ1-6 TRBV5-5 NA CASSLTAIDYSPLHF TGTGCCAGCAGCTTGACGGCGATCGACTATTCACCCCTCCACTTT
TRBD2 TRBJ2-3 TRBV7-9 once CASSPLRGESTDTQYF TGTGCCAGCAGCCCCCTCCGGGGGGAAAGCACAGATACGCAGTATTTT
NA TRBJ1-5 TRBV7-8 few CASSPDWGEGLNQPQHF TGTGCCAGCAGCCCCGATTGGGGGGAAGGGCTCAATCAGCCCCAGCATTTT
NA TRBJ2-7 TRBV11-2 NA CASSGLGGFLREQYF TGTGCCAGCAGCGGGTTAGGAGGTTTTCTTCGGGAGCAGTACTTC
TRBD1 TRBJ1-2 TRBV5-1 NA CASSPDRGLGYTF TGCGCCAGCAGTCCGGACAGGGGGCTTGGCTACACCTTC
NA TRBJ1-2 TRBV6-6 NA CASSYSSGNLYGYTF TGTGCCAGCAGTTACTCTAGCGGAAACCTCTATGGCTACACCTTC
TRBD1 TRBJ1-2 TRBV12-3/TRBV12-4 NA CASSLGQVEGYTF TGTGCCAGCAGTTTGGGACAGGTGGAAGGCTACACCTTC
NA TRBJ2-7 TRBV5-1 NA CASSLEQVNYEQYF TGCGCCAGCAGCTTGGAACAGGTAAACTACGAGCAGTACTTC
NA TRBJ1-4 TRBV25-1 NA CASSDPQSGGEKLFF TGTGCCAGCAGTGATCCCCAATCAGGAGGTGAAAAACTGTTTTTT